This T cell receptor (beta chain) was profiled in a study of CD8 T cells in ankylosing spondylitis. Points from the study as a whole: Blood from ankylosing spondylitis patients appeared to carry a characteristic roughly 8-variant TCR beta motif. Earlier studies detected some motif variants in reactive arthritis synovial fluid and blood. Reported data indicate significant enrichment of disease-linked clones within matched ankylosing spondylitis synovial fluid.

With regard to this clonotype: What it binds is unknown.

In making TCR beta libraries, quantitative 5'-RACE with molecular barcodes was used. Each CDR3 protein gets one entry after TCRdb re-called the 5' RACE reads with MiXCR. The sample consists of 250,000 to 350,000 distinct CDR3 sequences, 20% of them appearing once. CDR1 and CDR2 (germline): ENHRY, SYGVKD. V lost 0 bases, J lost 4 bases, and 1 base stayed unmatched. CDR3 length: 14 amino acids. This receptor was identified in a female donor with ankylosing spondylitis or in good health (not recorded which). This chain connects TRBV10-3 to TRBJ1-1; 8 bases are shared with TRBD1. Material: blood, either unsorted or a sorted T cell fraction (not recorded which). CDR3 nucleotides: TGTGCCATCAGTGAGTCGACAGGGGTCACTGAAGCTTTCTTT. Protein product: CAISESTGVTEAFF.